Listed below are T cell receptor beta chains from one sample, sequenced in a study of blood T cell repertoires in COVID-19. Method: immunoSEQ multiplex PCR; TCRdb's copy keeps in-frame clones and lacks some. The data hold around 340,000 clones, with around 80% observed a single time. The sample taken for sequencing was peripheral blood. The receptors shown here come from a man younger than 40 with active or convalescent COVID-19. Each CDR3 is given without its conserved first and last residue.

J: TRBJ2-7; V: TRBV7-8; CDR3: ASSLGELGYEQY
J: TRBJ1-6; V: TRBV21-1; CDR3: ASMDSPCSPLH
J: TRBJ1-1; V: TRBV6-6; CDR3: ASSPGRGRRKNTEAF
J: TRBJ2-3; V: TRBV4-3; CDR3: ASSPRLADTQY
J: TRBJ1-2; V: TRBV27; CDR3: ASRRTGANYGYT
J: TRBJ2-1; V: TRBV7-2; CDR3: ASSLEVGRSEQF
J: TRBJ2-6; V: TRBV12-3/TRBV12-4; CDR3: ASSLGAANVLT
J: TRBJ2-3; V: TRBV19; CDR3: ASSEAAEGQY
J: TRBJ1-1; V: TRBV5-4; CDR3: ASSLRDKNTEAF
J: TRBJ2-2; V: TRBV27; CDR3: ASSLLGTGELF
J: TRBJ2-3; V: TRBV15; CDR3: ATSPETDTQY
J: TRBJ2-7; V: TRBV30; CDR3: AWSSPPRLAGTYEQY
J: TRBJ1-4; V: TRBV5-4; CDR3: ASSFGGARDNEKLF
J: TRBJ1-2; V: TRBV19; CDR3: ASTTVPRGGYT
J: TRBJ2-7; V: TRBV5-1; CDR3: ASRPGRTGSYEQY
J: TRBJ2-5; V: TRBV14; CDR3: ASSRRDWETQY
J: TRBJ1-4; V: TRBV24-1; CDR3: ATSDSGPTNEKLF
J: TRBJ1-1; V: TRBV4-1; CDR3: ASSPTQNTEAF
J: TRBJ2-3; V: TRBV27; CDR3: ASSLGPREGSPDTQY
J: TRBJ1-2; V: TRBV7-2; CDR3: ASSLAPGALGNYGYT
J: TRBJ1-1; V: TRBV5-1; CDR3: ASSLVAGRTEAF
J: TRBJ2-7; V: TRBV5-6; CDR3: ASSLYPSGGPWDEQY
J: TRBJ2-7; V: TRBV7-8; CDR3: ASSQTRRYEQY
J: TRBJ1-3; V: TRBV30; CDR3: AWSFEQGSTIY
J: TRBJ1-1; V: TRBV6-2/TRBV6-3; CDR3: ASSYSRSLNTEAF
J: TRBJ2-1; V: TRBV28; CDR3: ASTPPLIGAYNEQF
J: TRBJ2-1; V: TRBV9; CDR3: ASSVPGYNEQF
J: TRBJ1-1; V: TRBV2; CDR3: ASTSAWRRNTEAF
J: TRBJ2-1; V: TRBV2; CDR3: ASTLGALDEQF
J: TRBJ2-1; V: TRBV24-1; CDR3: ATSDSSGPYNEQF
J: TRBJ2-1; V: TRBV9; CDR3: ASSGDRAQYNEQF
J: TRBJ1-4; V: TRBV24-1; CDR3: ATSESQGAREKLF
J: TRBJ2-7; V: TRBV7-2; CDR3: ASSLYAASSYEQY
J: TRBJ2-7; V: TRBV27; CDR3: ASSSGQVLPYEQY
J: TRBJ2-2; V: TRBV6-5; CDR3: ASTRRAGGTGELF
J: TRBJ1-4; V: TRBV7-9; CDR3: ASSSTFRELF
J: TRBJ2-7; V: TRBV5-4; CDR3: ASSPQSGSSYEQY
J: TRBJ2-3; V: TRBV7-9; CDR3: ASSFRGPQY
J: TRBJ2-5; V: TRBV3-1/TRBV3-2; CDR3: ASRAGLGETQY
J: TRBJ1-5; V: TRBV13; CDR3: ASSSSGERNQPQH
J: TRBJ2-7; V: TRBV3-1/TRBV3-2; CDR3: ASSRQGMGEQY
J: TRBJ2-1; V: TRBV10-2; CDR3: ASSERVDNEQF
J: TRBJ2-1; V: TRBV2; CDR3: ASSSGFSGGEQF
J: TRBJ2-3; V: TRBV27; CDR3: ASSLEGYTDTQY
J: TRBJ2-3; V: TRBV14; CDR3: ASSARLANTDTQY
J: TRBJ2-7; V: TRBV5-1; CDR3: ASSTGLGSYEQY
J: TRBJ2-7; V: TRBV19; CDR3: ASSIGTSGPPYEQY
J: TRBJ1-2; V: TRBV10-3; CDR3: AIRGQGTYGYT
J: TRBJ1-2; V: TRBV7-2; CDR3: ASSLAGQGGGGYT
J: TRBJ1-2; V: TRBV4-3; CDR3: ASSQGTANYGYT
J: TRBJ2-1; V: TRBV5-1; CDR3: ASRVSGSSYNEQF
J: TRBJ2-5; V: TRBV18; CDR3: ASSPPGQAQETQY